Below are 19 T cell receptor beta chains sequenced from a single sample in a study of blood T cell repertoires in COVID-19. Sequencing was performed with immunoSEQ multiplex PCR; in TCRdb, only in-frame clones are kept and a portion is missing. Here the sample spans approximately 190,000 clones, 82% being singletons. Source material: PBMCs or T cells enriched from blood (not recorded which). All receptors come from a woman aged 60-75 years with acute COVID-19.

This clone was recorded once. The rearrangement uses TRBV11-2 and TRBJ2-5; no reliable D call. V dropped 3 bases and J dropped 4 bases, with 9 bases sitting between them. Germline-derived CDR1 and CDR2 are SGHAT and FQNNGV. This CDR3 region has 13 residues. The CDR3: CASSFRSGETQYF. The CDR3 DNA is TGTGCCAGCAGCTTTAGGTCAGGAGAGACCCAGTACTTC.

The chain links TRBV5-1 to TRBJ1-2; D ambiguous. This CDR3 is 17 amino acids long. Germline assignment: CDR1 SGHRS and CDR2 YFSETQ. The V end lost 0 bases, the J end lost 9 bases, and 24 bases lay between the germline ends. This chain's CDR3 is CASSLAVGSGVQESYTF. The CDR3 bases are TGCGCCAGCAGCTTGGCCGTAGGCAGTGGTGTCCAGGAAAGCTACACCTTC. Full variable domain (remainder filled in from reference TRBV5-1 and TRBJ1-2): KAGVTQTPRYLIKTRGQQVTLSCSPISGHRSVSWYQQTPGQGLQFLFEYFSETQRNKGNFPGRFSGRQFSNSRSEMNVSTLELGDSALYLCASSLAVGSGVQESYTFGSGTRLTVV.

The J gene is TRBJ2-3, the V gene TRBV9; 10 bases line up with TRBD2. This CDR3 region has 16 residues. The J segment lost 1 base and the V segment lost 3 bases, leaving 5 bases of the junction unmatched. Germline V gene sequence: CDR1 SGDLS, CDR2 YYNGEE. The CDR3 loop is CASSALAGAGTDTQYF. CDR3 bases: TGTGCCAGCAGCGCCCTAGCGGGAGCGGGCACAGATACGCAGTATTTT.

This chain's CDR3 is CASSLLAGHETQYF. The CDR3 DNA reads as TGTGCCAGCAGTTTATTGGCAGGCCATGAGACCCAGTACTTC. The chain recombines TRBV27 with TRBJ2-5; D ambiguous. Trimming removed 1 base from V and 5 bases from J, with 11 bases in between. The germline CDR1 and CDR2 sequences are MNHEY and SMNVEV (reference sequence). This CDR3 spans 14 amino acids.

The chain recombines TRBV7-9 with TRBJ1-1; D is possibly TRBD1 (5 bases). Germline V CDR1 and CDR2: SEHNR, FQNEAQ (reference sequence). This CDR3 has 14 amino acids. V was pared by 4 bases and J by 4 bases, with 13 bases between. This CDR3 reads CASSWGVGGTEAFF. CDR3 sequence (DNA): TGTGCCAGCAGCTGGGGGGTGGGTGGCACTGAAGCTTTCTTT.

The V and J genes are TRBV7-9 and TRBJ2-3; D is undetermined. Germline loops: CDR1 SEHNR, CDR2 FQNEAQ (reference sequence). V was pared by 5 bases and J by 4 bases, with 16 bases between. The CDR3 is 15 residues long. CDR3 sequence reads: CASSRLLHSSDTQYF. The CDR3 DNA follows: TGTGCCAGCAGCCGCCTACTTCACTCCTCAGATACGCAGTATTTT.

The chain combines TRBV19 with TRBJ1-4, with D possibly being TRBD1 (5 bases). The germline V gene has CDR1 LNHDA and CDR2 SQIVND (reference sequence). The V end lost 1 base, the J end lost 4 bases, and 10 bases lay between the germline ends. This CDR3 region has 15 residues. Here the CDR3 DNA reads TGTGCCAGTAGTATAGGGGGCACGTATAATGAAAAACTGTTTTTT. This translates into CASSIGGTYNEKLFF.

The gene calls are TRBV27 and TRBJ1-5; no clear D gene. The V gene's germline CDR1 is MNHEY and CDR2 SMNVEV (reference sequence). V dropped 4 bases and J dropped 9 bases, with 16 bases sitting between them. The CDR3 covers 14 residues. The CDR3 sequence: CASSSDVGIRPQHF. CDR3 nucleotides: TGTGCCAGCAGTTCCGACGTCGGGATTCGGCCCCAGCATTTT.

This chain links TRBV4-2 with TRBJ1-2; D perhaps matches TRBD1 (6 bases). V was pared by 1 base and J by 4 bases, with 7 bases between. The germline V gene has CDR1 LGHNA and CDR2 YNFKEQ. The CDR3 spans 13 residues. Here the CDR3 DNA reads TGTGCCAGCAGCCAAGGAGGGGGCTATGGCTACACCTTC. It yields the protein CASSQGGGYGYTF.

The rearrangement joins TRBV15 to TRBJ2-5; D not resolved. V was trimmed by 0 bases and J by 4 bases, leaving 12 bases between them. Germline CDR1 and CDR2: LNHNV and YYDKDF (reference sequence). This CDR3 comprises 15 residues. CDR3 nucleotides: TGTGCCACCAGCAGAGATCGAAAGATGGCAGAGACCCAGTACTTC. The encoded protein is CATSRDRKMAETQYF.

The V gene is TRBV9, the J gene TRBJ2-4, with D uncertain. CDR1 and CDR2 from the germline V gene are SGDLS and YYNGEE. V was trimmed by 7 bases and J by 8 bases, leaving 25 bases between them. This CDR3 has 16 amino acids. The CDR3: CASVILLGKLRDIQYF. The CDR3 DNA follows: TGTGCCAGCGTAATACTCCTCGGCAAATTACGGGACATTCAGTACTTC.

CDR3 sequence: CASSVAVAGDTQYF. Written as DNA, the CDR3 is TGTGCCAGCAGCGTCGCAGTGGCCGGGGATACGCAGTATTTT. This chain links TRBV9 with TRBJ2-3, with D uncertain. CDR1 is SGDLS and CDR2 is YYNGEE in the germline V gene. The ends were cut back, 2 bases at V and 6 bases at J, with 13 bases in the middle. The CDR3 contains 14 residues.

The rearrangement joins TRBV6-6 to TRBJ2-5; D call uncertain. The germline gives CDR1 MNHNY, CDR2 SVGAGI (reference sequence). The CDR3 runs to 11 residues. CDR3 sequence reads: CAAAYQETQYF. For the CDR3, the DNA is TGTGCGGCGGCGTACCAAGAGACCCAGTACTTC.

The rearrangement joins TRBV7-9 to TRBJ2-7, with TRBD1 identical over 9 bases. Germline trimming cut 4 bases from V and 6 bases from J; bases unmatched to any gene: 7. Germline V gene sequence: CDR1 SEHNR, CDR2 FQNEAQ (reference sequence). The CDR3 length is 14 residues. CDR3 protein: CASSSGTGQSEQYF. The CDR3 nucleotides read TGTGCCAGCAGCTCCGGGACAGGGCAGAGCGAGCAGTACTTC.

The chain uses TRBV29-1 and TRBJ2-1; no reliable D call. Per germline, CDR1 SQVTM and CDR2 ANQGSEA. CDR3 length: 12 amino acids. Trimming stripped 4 bases from V and 8 bases from J, with 12 bases between. The CDR3 here is CSVVIGIYEQFF. The CDR3 DNA reads as TGCAGCGTTGTAATTGGCATATATGAGCAGTTCTTC.

About this clone: The sample contains more than one DNA sequence encoding this CDR3. This chain joins TRBV4-1 and TRBJ1-2; TRBD1 matches at 7 bases. CDR3 length equals 14 residues. Germline CDR1 and CDR2: MGHRA and YSYEKL. Trimming at V came to 1 base and at J to 4 bases, leaving 3 bases not matched to a gene. The DNA of the CDR3 is TGCGCCAGCAGCCAAGTCAGACAGGGCTATGGCTACACCTTC. Its translation: CASSQVRQGYGYTF.

Only a few counts were recorded for this clone. The chain recombines TRBV5-6 with TRBJ1-6; TRBD1 matches at 10 bases. Germline assignment: CDR1 SGHDT and CDR2 YYEEEE. This CDR3 spans 16 amino acids. The ends lost 4 bases at V and 9 bases at J; junction bases unmatched: 10. The CDR3 loop reads CASSLVRDRGRSPLHF. Written as DNA, the CDR3 is TGTGCCAGCAGCCTAGTGAGGGACAGGGGACGTTCACCCCTCCACTTT.

CDR3 bases: TGTGCCAGCAGTGATCCAGGGTTCAGGGAGCAGTTCTTC. Protein sequence: CASSDPGFREQFF. This chain uses TRBV6-1 with TRBJ2-1, with D maybe TRBD1 (5 bases). The germline V gene encodes CDR1 MNHNS and CDR2 SASEGT. V was cut by 3 bases and J by 10 bases, with 13 bases left in between. This CDR3 is 13 amino acids long.

The genes are TRBV5-6 and TRBJ2-2; TRBD1 matches 9 bases. The CDR3 length is 16 residues. J was trimmed by 5 bases and V by 4 bases; bases with no gene match: 9. CDR1 SGHDT and CDR2 YYEEEE come from the germline V gene. Written as DNA, the CDR3 is TGTGCCAGCAGCGGACAGGGGAGGGACCTGACCGGGGAGCTGTTTTTT. Its protein product is CASSGQGRDLTGELFF.